These 5 T cell receptor beta chains came from one sample sequenced in a study of blood T cells in healthy people across ages (dated by TCRdb to 2013 to 2016). Library preparation used 5' RACE. The instrument given in TCRdb is Illumina HiSeq 2500. The second PCR ran for about 7 to 11 cycles and used a J-beta primer mix along with a sample-barcoded 5' primer. TCRdb reprocessed the public reads (quality trimming at Q25 with fastp, clone calling with MiXCR) and kept in-frame beta chains. Identical CDR3 protein sequences are pooled into one entry, listed with their most common genes and DNA. This sample has 710,000 or so distinct CDR3 sequences in its table, and 22% of those were observed once. Around 22% of the sample rests with the top ten. Sequencing input: blood. The source is a man in his 70s in good health.

This clonotype was seen a few times. The chain uses TRBV12-3 or TRBV12-4 and TRBJ2-1; D unclear. The end of the DNA is better explained by TRBJ2-5, so the J call may be wrong. The CDR3 is made up of 15 amino acids. CDR3 residues: CASSPLTATSQTQYF. The CDR3 DNA reads as TGTGCCAGCAGCCCGCTAACAGCCACCTCTCAGACCCAGTACTTC.

This clonotype turned up a few times. The chain joins TRBV10-1 to TRBJ2-7; D remains unclear. V gave up 5 bases and J gave up 2 bases, with 13 bases separating them. The germline CDR1 and CDR2 sequences are WNHNN and SYGVQD (reference sequence). The CDR3 totals 14 residues. The DNA for the CDR3 is TGCGCCAGCAGTCCTACCTCTGAAGCCTACGAGCAGTACTTC. Protein sequence: CASSPTSEAYEQYF.

The chain recombines TRBV30 with TRBJ2-5; D may match TRBD1 or TRBD2 (5 bases each). The CDR3 consists of 14 residues. The germline V gene encodes CDR1 GTSNPN and CDR2 SVGIG (reference sequence). V was trimmed by 3 bases and J by 5 bases, leaving 16 bases between them. The CDR3 region is CAWRGTAGLETQYF. Written as DNA, the CDR3 is TGTGCCTGGAGAGGGACCGCCGGATTGGAGACCCAGTACTTC.

The chain combines TRBV7-9 with TRBJ2-6; D gene unclear. This CDR3 is built from 14 residues. Germline V gene sequence: CDR1 SEHNR, CDR2 FQNEAQ (reference sequence). Deletions cut 1 base from V and 4 bases from J, with 5 bases between. In DNA, the CDR3 is TGTGCCAGCAGCTTAGGGGTCGGGGCCAACGTCCTGACTTTC. This sequence encodes CASSLGVGANVLTF.

This clonotype was counted a few times. V is TRBV5-1 and J is TRBJ2-3; D is possibly TRBD2 (6 bases). The CDR3 consists of 15 residues. Germline lookup yields CDR1 SGHRS and CDR2 YFSETQ. V was shortened by 1 base and J by 4 bases, with 13 bases between the two germline ends. The CDR3 nucleotides read TGCGCCAGCAGCTTGCGCGGCGGGAACTCAGATACGCAGTATTTT. Amino acid sequence: CASSLRGGNSDTQYF.